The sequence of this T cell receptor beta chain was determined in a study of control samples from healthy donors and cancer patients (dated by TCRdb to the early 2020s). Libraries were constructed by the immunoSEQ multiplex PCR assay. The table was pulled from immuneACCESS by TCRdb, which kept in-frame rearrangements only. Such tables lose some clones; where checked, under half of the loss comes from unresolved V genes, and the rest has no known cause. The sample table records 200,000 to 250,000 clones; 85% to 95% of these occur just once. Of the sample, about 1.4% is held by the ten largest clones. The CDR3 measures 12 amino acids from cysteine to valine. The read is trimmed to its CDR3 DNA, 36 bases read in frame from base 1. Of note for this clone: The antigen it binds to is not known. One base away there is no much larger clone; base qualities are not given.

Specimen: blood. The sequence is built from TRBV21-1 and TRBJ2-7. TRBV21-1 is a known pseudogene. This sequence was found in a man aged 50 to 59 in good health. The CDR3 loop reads CASTEEGGEQYV. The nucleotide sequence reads TGTGCCAGCACCGAAGAGGGGGGCGAGCAGTACGTC.